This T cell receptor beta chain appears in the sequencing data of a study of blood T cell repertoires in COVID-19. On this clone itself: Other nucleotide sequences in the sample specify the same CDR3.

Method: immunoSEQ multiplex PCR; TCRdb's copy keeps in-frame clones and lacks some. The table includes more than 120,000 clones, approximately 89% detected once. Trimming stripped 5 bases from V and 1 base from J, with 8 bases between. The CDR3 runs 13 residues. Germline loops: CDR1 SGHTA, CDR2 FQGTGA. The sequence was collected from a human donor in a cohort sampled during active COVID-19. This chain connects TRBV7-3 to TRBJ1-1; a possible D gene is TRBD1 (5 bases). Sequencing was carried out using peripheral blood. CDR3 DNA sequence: TGTGCCAGCAGCCCCACAGGGAACACTGAAGCTTTCTTT. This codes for CASSPTGNTEAFF. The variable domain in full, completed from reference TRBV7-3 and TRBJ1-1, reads GAGVSQTPSNKVTEKGKYVELRCDPISGHTALYWYRQSLGQGPEFLIYFQGTGAADDSGLPNDRFFAVRPEGSVSTLKIQRTERGDSAVYLCASSPTGNTEAFFGQGTRLTVV.